This T cell receptor (beta chain) was sequenced for a study of blood T cell repertoires in COVID-19. Trimming removed 3 bases from V and 6 bases from J; junction bases left unmatched: 9. Germline V gene sequence: CDR1 SGHDT, CDR2 YYEEEE. The CDR3 sequence is 15 residues long. Authors' analysis steps: Researchers report that nucleated cell counts were estimated from reference gene primer amplification. Assay used: immunoSEQ multiplex PCR; TCRdb lists only in-frame clones, some missing. D and trimming were read from the DNA, whereas the V and J calls and clone size are those reported in that table. The table has about 400,000 clones, 80% to 90% seen once.

The rearrangement uses TRBV5-6 and TRBJ1-1; the match to TRBD1 covers 9 bases. Sequences were obtained from peripheral blood. The clonotype originates from a woman in her thirties with active or convalescent COVID-19. The CDR3 coding sequence is TGTGCCAGCAGCTGGGGGACAGGGCGGATCGCTGAAGCTTTCTTT. This codes for CASSWGTGRIAEAFF.